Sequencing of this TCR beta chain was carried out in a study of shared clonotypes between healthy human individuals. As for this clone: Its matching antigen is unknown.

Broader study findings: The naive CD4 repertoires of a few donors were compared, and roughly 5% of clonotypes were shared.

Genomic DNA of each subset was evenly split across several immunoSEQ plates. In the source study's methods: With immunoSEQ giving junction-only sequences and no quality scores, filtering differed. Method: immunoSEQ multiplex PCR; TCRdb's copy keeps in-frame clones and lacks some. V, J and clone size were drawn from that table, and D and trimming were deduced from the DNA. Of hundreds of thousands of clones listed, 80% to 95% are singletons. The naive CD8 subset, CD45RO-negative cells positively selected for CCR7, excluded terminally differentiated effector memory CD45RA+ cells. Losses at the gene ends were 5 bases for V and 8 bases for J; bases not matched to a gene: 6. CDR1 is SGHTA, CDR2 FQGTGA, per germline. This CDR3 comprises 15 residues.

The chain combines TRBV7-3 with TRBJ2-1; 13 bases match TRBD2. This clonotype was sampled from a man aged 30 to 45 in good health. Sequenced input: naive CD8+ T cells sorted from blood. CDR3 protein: CASSLWTSGRDEQFF. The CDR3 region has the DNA TGTGCCAGCAGCCTCTGGACTAGCGGGAGAGATGAGCAGTTCTTC.